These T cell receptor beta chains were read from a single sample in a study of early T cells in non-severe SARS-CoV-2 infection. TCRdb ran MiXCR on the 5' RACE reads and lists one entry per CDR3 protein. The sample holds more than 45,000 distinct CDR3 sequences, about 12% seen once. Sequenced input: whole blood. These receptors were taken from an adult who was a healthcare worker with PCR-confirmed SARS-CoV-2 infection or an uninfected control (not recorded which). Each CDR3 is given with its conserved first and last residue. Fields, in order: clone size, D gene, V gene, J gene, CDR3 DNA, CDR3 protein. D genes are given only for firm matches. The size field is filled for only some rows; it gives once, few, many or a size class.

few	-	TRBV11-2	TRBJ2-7	TGTGCCAGCAGCTTATTAGAAGGCTACGAGCAGTACTTC	CASSLLEGYEQYF
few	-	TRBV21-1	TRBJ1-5	TGTGCCAGCAGCTCAACCGAGGCCAGGGTTAGCAATCAGCCCCAGCATTTT	CASSSTEARVSNQPQHF
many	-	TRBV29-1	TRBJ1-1	TGCAGCGCCCGACTGATGAACACTGAAGCTTTCTTT	CSARLMNTEAFF
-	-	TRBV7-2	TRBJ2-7	TGTGCCAGCAGCTCTGCGGGGGCGGTACAGGGCGAGCAGTACTTC	CASSSAGAVQGEQYF
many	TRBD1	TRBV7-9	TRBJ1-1	TGTGCCAGCAGCTTAGTCAGGGGGACTGAAGCTTTCTTT	CASSLVRGTEAFF
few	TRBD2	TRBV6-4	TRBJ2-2	TGTGCCAGCAGTCGCTCCGGGCTAGCGGGGGCCGCGAACACCGGGGAGCTGTTTTTT	CASSRSGLAGAANTGELFF
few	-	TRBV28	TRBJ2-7	TGTGCCAGCGTTGGGGCAGGGCCAGAGCAGTACTTC	CASVGAGPEQYF
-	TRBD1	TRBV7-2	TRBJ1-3	TGTGCCAGCAGCCAGGGACAGCGAAACACCATATATTTT	CASSQGQRNTIYF
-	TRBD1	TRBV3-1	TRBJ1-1	TGTGCCAGCAGCCAGACGGGACAGTCCACTGAAGCTTTCTTT	CASSQTGQSTEAFF
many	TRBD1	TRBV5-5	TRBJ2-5	TGTGCCAGCAGCTTCCGGGACAGCGTACAAGAGACCCAGTACTTC	CASSFRDSVQETQYF
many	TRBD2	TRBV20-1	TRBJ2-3	TGCAGTGCTAGAGACCTCAGGGGTAGCGGGGACACAGATACGCAGTATTTT	CSARDLRGSGDTDTQYF
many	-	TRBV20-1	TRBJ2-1	TGCAGTGCTCCCAGCGGCAACTACAATGAGCAGTTCTTC	CSAPSGNYNEQFF
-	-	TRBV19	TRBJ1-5	TGTGCCAGTAGTATACAAGGGGCCGGGAATCAGCCCCAGCATTTT	CASSIQGAGNQPQHF
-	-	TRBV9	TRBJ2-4	TGTGCCAGCAGCGTTACCCCCGGACAGCAAAACATTCAGTACTTC	CASSVTPGQQNIQYF
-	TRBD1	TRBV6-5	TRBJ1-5	TGTGCCAGCAGCCCGACAGGGTGGGGTTCGAGCAATCAGCCCCAGCATTTT	CASSPTGWGSSNQPQHF
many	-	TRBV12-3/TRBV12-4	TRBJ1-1	TGTGCCAGCAGTTTAGACCTCCCAGGCACTGAAGCTTTCTTT	CASSLDLPGTEAFF
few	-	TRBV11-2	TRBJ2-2	TGTGCCAGCAGCCAACCCTTTACGAACACCGGGGAGCTGTTTTTT	CASSQPFTNTGELFF
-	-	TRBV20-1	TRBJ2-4	TGCAGTGCTGTAGACCGACAGACGCAGTACTTC	CSAVDRQTQYF
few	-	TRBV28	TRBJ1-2	TGTGCCAGCAGCACACAGCAGGGCCCTGGCTACACCTTC	CASSTQQGPGYTF
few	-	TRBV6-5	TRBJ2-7	TGTGCCAGCAGTCGGGACATAGAATACGAGCAGTACTTC	CASSRDIEYEQYF
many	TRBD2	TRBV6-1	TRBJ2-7	TGTGCCAGCAGTGAAGGGGGAACCGGGACTAGGTTCTACGAGCAGTACTTC	CASSEGGTGTRFYEQYF
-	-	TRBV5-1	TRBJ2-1	TGCGCCAGCAGAGTGGGGAGCTCCTACAATGAGCAGTTCTTC	CASRVGSSYNEQFF
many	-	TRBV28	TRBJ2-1	TGTGCCAGCAGTTTACGTTTGAATGAGCAGTTCTTC	CASSLRLNEQFF
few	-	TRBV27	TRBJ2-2	TGTGCCAGCCTCATGTCGGGGGCCGCCGGGGAGCTGTTTTTT	CASLMSGAAGELFF
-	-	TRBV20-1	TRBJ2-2	TGCAGTGCTAGTAAGGCGAACACCGGGGAGCTGTTTTTT	CSASKANTGELFF
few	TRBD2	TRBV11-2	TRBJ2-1	TGTGCCAGCAGCTTGGACGGACTAGCGGCTTACAATGAGCAGTTCTTC	CASSLDGLAAYNEQFF
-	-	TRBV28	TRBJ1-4	TGTGCCAGCAGTGCCTACAGGGATGAAAAACTGTTTTTT	CASSAYRDEKLFF
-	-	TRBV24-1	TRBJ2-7	TGTGCCACCAGTGATTATACAGATTCACGGTACTTC	CATSDYTDSRYF
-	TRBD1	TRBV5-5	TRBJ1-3	TGTGCCAGCAGCCTTTCTACGTCCGGACAGGTGATATATTTT	CASSLSTSGQVIYF
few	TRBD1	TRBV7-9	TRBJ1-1	TGTGCCAGCAGCCCAGGGGGGGCGAGGGCTTTCTTT	CASSPGGARAFF
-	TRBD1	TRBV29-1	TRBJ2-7	TGCAGCGTGGCGGGGACAGGGTCTGGCGAGCAGTACTTC	CSVAGTGSGEQYF
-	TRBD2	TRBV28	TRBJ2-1	TGTGCCAGCAGTAATAGCGGGGGATTAGATTTCTTC	CASSNSGGLDFF